The 5 T cell receptor beta chains reported below all come from one sample, sequenced in a study of blood T cell repertoires in COVID-19. Data came from immunoSEQ multiplex PCR; TCRdb stores just in-frame clones and leaves some out. This sample has around 150,000 clones, with 80% to 85% found just once. The source material was peripheral blood. The receptors here all came from a woman aged 60-75 years with active or convalescent COVID-19.

The V call is TRBV10-3, the J call TRBJ2-7, with TRBD1 identical over 10 bases. Germline assignment: CDR1 ENHRY and CDR2 SYGVKD. V shed 3 bases and J 2 bases; nucleotides not matched to a gene: 4. The CDR3 has 15 residues. The CDR3 sequence: CAISEFGQGAYEQYF. The CDR3, as DNA: TGTGCCATCAGTGAATTCGGACAGGGGGCCTACGAGCAGTACTTC.

The V and J genes are TRBV18 and TRBJ2-1, with D perhaps TRBD1 (5 bases). Per germline, CDR1 KGHSH and CDR2 LQKENI. V dropped 1 base and J dropped 8 bases, with 9 bases sitting between them. CDR3 length equals 13 residues. The CDR3 loop is CASSPQGYDEQFF. The CDR3 DNA follows: TGTGCCAGCTCACCACAGGGGTACGATGAGCAGTTCTTC.

This rearrangement joins TRBV7-6 to TRBJ1-3; D is perhaps TRBD1 (5 bases). The germline V and J ends were trimmed by 5 bases and 0 bases, with 17 bases remaining between them. This CDR3 comprises 17 residues. The germline gives CDR1 SGHVS, CDR2 FNYEAQ. The CDR3: CASSDSGALSSGNTIYF. For the CDR3, the DNA is TGTGCCAGCAGCGACAGTGGAGCCCTGAGCTCTGGAAACACCATATATTTT.

Regarding this clone: Other DNA sequences in this specimen translate into the identical CDR3. This chain links TRBV15 with TRBJ1-1; perhaps TRBD1 as D (5 bases). CDR1 is LNHNV, CDR2 YYDKDF, per germline (reference sequence). With 0 bases removed from V and 0 bases from J, the gap between germline ends came to 5 bases. The CDR3 contains 14 residues. CDR3: CATSRDRVNTEAFF. CDR3 DNA sequence: TGTGCCACCAGCAGAGACAGGGTGAACACTGAAGCTTTCTTT.

V usage is TRBV4-1 and J usage is TRBJ2-7; D is perhaps TRBD1 (5 bases). This CDR3 contains 14 residues. Germline lookup yields CDR1 MGHRA and CDR2 YSYEKL. V gave up 1 base and J gave up 6 bases, with 13 bases separating them. Here the CDR3 reads CASSQVRAGGEQYV. CDR3 DNA sequence: TGCGCCAGCAGCCAAGTCAGGGCCGGCGGCGAGCAGTACGTC.